This TCR beta chain was documented in a study of T cell clonality in common variable immunodeficiency. General study results and limits: Reportedly, TCR beta sequences from common variable immunodeficiency showed fewer deletions and N-nucleotide insertions. Shared TCRbeta clones were fewer between CVID subjects than controls. Compared with healthy controls, CVID subjects showed increased TCRbeta clonality, mostly in about a third.

For at least one year, all CVID subjects received replacement immunoglobulin. The V end was cut by 0 bases, the J end by 4 bases, with 13 bases between. Per the germline V gene, CDR1 is SGHRS and CDR2 is YFSETQ. CDR3 length: 15 amino acids. The table lists this clone with a few counts. Antigen specificity is unknown. The missing CDR3 end, 3 residues past where the read stops, is filled in from the germline J gene. CVID and control samples used equivalent genomic DNA input. Assay used: immunoSEQ multiplex PCR; TCRdb lists only in-frame clones, some missing. This sample has some 30,000 clones, each found more than once.

The chain couples TRBV5-1 to TRBJ2-5, with TRBD1 as a possible D gene (5 bases). The sequence was collected from a human donor with common variable immunodeficiency. Sequencing was done on a sample of peripheral blood mononuclear cells. CDR3 protein: CASSLVVVRVETQYF. CDR3 bases read: TGCGCCAGCAGCTTGGTTGTTGTCAGGGTAGAGACC.